This record covers a single T cell receptor (beta chain). This clonotype was counted many times. Its antigen has not been determined. Base qualities were left out, and no much larger clone turns up one base away. This specimen belongs to a study of T cells after yellow fever vaccination (dated by TCRdb to 2018 to 2020). For the wider study: The SMART-Seq v4 Ultra Low Input RNA kit was used to prepare libraries from fractions with low cell numbers. Bulk TCR alpha and beta repertoires were sequenced longitudinally to track T-cell clones before and after primary and booster YFV17D yellow fever vaccination. Two healthy male donors made up the cohort, one aged 18 to 29 years and the other aged 30 to 40 years. Bulk PBMC replicates and cell subsets were isolated from blood drawn at multiple timepoints before and after both primary and secondary immunization.

Per the publication, the treatment or condition label means: live attenuated yellow fever vaccine strain. PBMCs were isolated from peripheral blood using a standard Ficoll-Paque protocol. Dynabeads CD4 and CD8 positive selection kits were used to isolate the CD4 and CD8 T-cell fractions. TriZol was used to extract RNA from bulk PBMCs, from CD4 and CD8 fractions, and from dextramer-positive and dextramer-negative fractions. Findings and caveats that apply to the study as a whole: Because the study included only two donors, the extent to which the findings can be generalized is limited. A small share of clonotypes was detected in both CD4 and CD8 compartments, with the overlap likely arising from convergent recombination. The secondary T-cell response was found to be weaker but faster than the primary response, with a peak reached on day 5 rather than on day 15. After the booster, most of the clones that had expanded following primary vaccination were detected again (almost 98% of CD4 and more than 85% of CD8), which suggests that memory was broadly maintained. Because abundant contaminating clonotypes from the bulk population could be contained in FACS-sorted repertoires, computational filtering was required.

Sequencing took place on an Illumina NovaSeq 6000. Synthesis of TCR cDNA relied on 5'RACE template switching, a step that introduced a universal primer site along with unique molecular identifiers. Priming for cDNA synthesis came from both the TCR alpha and TCR beta constant segments. Libraries were amplified in two PCR steps, with sample barcodes and sequencing adapters added in the second step. Libraries were sequenced on Illumina HiSeq 2500 (2x100 bp) or NovaSeq (2x150 bp). Per the authors' processing: Reads were demultiplexed and collapsed into UMI consensus sequences with MIGEC, and V(D)J alignment was performed with MiXCR. Vaccine-responding clonotypes were identified with edgeR using replicate PBMC samples, with FDR below 0.01 and a log2 fold change above 5 up to day 15 being required. Each bulk clonotype received a CD4 or CD8 identity based on whether the sequenced CD4 or CD8 repertoire contained that clonotype at higher abundance. TCRdb itself trimmed the public reads at Q25 with fastp, ran MiXCR and retained productive beta chains. CDR3 protein duplicates are merged, each entry listing the most common genes and DNA. The V and J calls reflect TCRdb's pipeline rather than the authors' work. This sample lists some 260,000 distinct CDR3 sequences; 5.2% were detected once. Of the sample, more than 3% falls within the top ten clones.

The origin of this receptor is a man younger than 30 who received the YFV17D yellow fever vaccine. The sequencing here drew on CD4+ T cells sorted from PBMCs, taken on the day of the yellow fever booster vaccination.

The CDR3 reads CSVGQGVTEAFF. The nucleotide sequence reads as follows: TGCAGCGTCGGACAGGGGGTCACTGAAGCTTTCTTT. This receptor chain uses TRBV29-1 and TRBJ1-1, with TRBD1 identical over 10 junction bases. The CDR3 runs 12 residues from the cysteine to the phenylalanine. Of all the DNA, just the CDR3 is kept, 36 bases in frame from base 1. Germline trimming: 6 bases from V, 4 bases from J; junction bases outside gene matches: 2. CDR1 and CDR2 are drawn from the germline V gene: SQVTM, ANQGSEA.